This T cell receptor (beta chain) is drawn from a study of PD-L1 blockade in urothelial cancer. Time point reported: pretreatment peripheral blood. Clones were sequenced by immunoSEQ multiplex PCR, and TCRdb holds only the in-frame ones, with some missing. This sample has about 50,000 clones, with roughly 87% found just once. The material was PBMCs, obtained around atezolizumab (anti-PD-L1) treatment. This sequence originates from a woman aged 55-75 years with urothelial cancer.

The chain's CDR3 is CASSMSNYNEQFF. CDR3 bases: TGTGCCAGTAGTATGAGTAATTACAATGAGCAGTTCTTC. J is TRBJ2-1 and V is TRBV19; D gene uncertain. This CDR3 region has 13 residues. The V and J ends lost 3 bases and 4 bases respectively, with 7 bases between them. Germline V gives CDR1 LNHDA, CDR2 SQIVND (reference sequence). The full variable domain, rest sourced from reference TRBV19 and TRBJ2-1, is DGGITQSPKYLFRKEGQNVTLSCEQNLNHDAMYWYRQDPGQGLRLIYYSQIVNDFQKGDIAEGYSVSREKKESFPLTVTSAQKNPTAFYLCASSMSNYNEQFFGPGTRLTVL.